This T cell receptor beta chain was profiled in a study of OX40 agonist ivuxolimab in advanced cancers. The study, taken as a whole, reports: There were, on average, more expanded clones in CD8+ T cells than in CD4+. At 0.1-3.0 mg/kg, partial responders had clonal expansion among the lowest observed.

In the case of this clone: What it binds is not known.

Autoimmune disease history or systemic immunosuppression led to patients being barred. Trimming left V 0 bases short and J 0 bases short, with 8 bases between. The germline V gene has CDR1 LNHNV and CDR2 YYDKDF (reference sequence). CDR3 length: 15 residues. Measured with immunoSEQ multiplex PCR; TCRdb has only the in-frame clones, and not every one. The table lists some 37,000 clones, 88% of them singletons. This clonotype was sampled from an adult with an advanced solid tumor such as melanoma, head and neck, liver or kidney cancer. The V call is TRBV15, the J call TRBJ1-1, with a tentative D call TRBD1 (6 bases). The input for sequencing was CD4+ or CD8+ T cells sorted from blood, taken in a trial of the OX40 agonist ivuxolimab. The CDR3: CATSRDRGMNTEAFF. In nucleotides, the CDR3 is TGTGCCACCAGCAGAGATAGGGGGATGAACACTGAAGCTTTCTTT.